Listed here are 15 T cell receptor beta chains from one sample, sequenced in a study of blood T cell repertoires in COVID-19. Method: immunoSEQ multiplex PCR; TCRdb's copy keeps in-frame clones and lacks some. The sample lists 110,000 to 150,000 clones; approximately 90% were seen once. Sequenced sample: peripheral blood. The receptors stem from an elderly woman with acute or convalescent COVID-19.

This clone was found once. CDR3 coding DNA: TGTGCCAGCAGTGACGGCTATGGCTACACCTTC. Its protein is CASSDGYGYTF. The J gene is TRBJ1-2, the V gene TRBV25-1; D gene uncertain. The CDR3 has 11 amino acids. Trimming pared 3 bases from V and 4 bases from J, leaving 3 bases between. The germline CDR1 and CDR2 sequences are MGHDK and SYGVNS.

The gene calls are TRBV3-1 (or the pseudogene TRBV3-2) and TRBJ2-1; D is possibly TRBD1 (7 bases). Germline CDR1 and CDR2: LGHDT and YNNKEL (reference sequence). The CDR3 contains 13 residues. V dropped 7 bases and J dropped 9 bases, with 16 bases sitting between them. The CDR3 region has the DNA TGTGCCAGCATCTCAGGGGGGATGGGTGAGCAGTTCTTC. Residues: CASISGGMGEQFF.

The CDR3 protein is CAWRNTGQGTYQETQYF. For the CDR3, the DNA is TGTGCCTGGAGGAACACGGGACAGGGAACGTACCAAGAGACCCAGTACTTC. The chain carries TRBV30 and TRBJ2-5, with 9 bases that match TRBD1. This CDR3 region has 17 residues. The trim removed 3 bases at V and 0 bases at J, leaving 11 bases unmatched. From germline, CDR1 is GTSNPN and CDR2 SVGIG (reference sequence).

This rearrangement joins TRBV6-2 or TRBV6-3 to TRBJ1-5; TRBD1 matches 7 bases. V shed 0 bases and J 8 bases; nucleotides not matched to a gene: 10. The CDR3 totals 16 residues. Germline V CDR1 and CDR2: MNHEY, SVGEGT. The CDR3 region has the DNA TGTGCCAGCAGTTACTCGGGACAGATCTTTGAGGAGCCCCAGCATTTT. As protein: CASSYSGQIFEEPQHF.

The chain combines TRBV28 with TRBJ2-5, with TRBD1 as a possible D gene (9 bases). CDR3 length: 15 amino acids. With 6 bases removed from V and 6 bases from J, the gap between germline ends came to 20 bases. Germline V gives CDR1 MDHEN, CDR2 SYDVKM. CDR3 amino acids: CASRGTGSGGQTQYF. Written as DNA, the CDR3 is TGTGCCAGCAGGGGGACAGGGTCGGGAGGGCAGACCCAGTACTTC. Full variable domain (remainder filled in from reference TRBV28 and TRBJ2-5): DVKVTQSSRYLVKRTGEKVFLECVQDMDHENMFWYRQDPGLGLRLIYFSYDVKMKEKGDIPEGYSVSREKKERFSLILESASTNQTSMYLCASRGTGSGGQTQYFGPGTRLLVL.

This clone appeared a few times. The V call is TRBV5-1, the J call TRBJ1-2, with 10 bases identical to TRBD1. The J segment lost 9 bases and the V segment lost 0 bases, leaving 8 bases of the junction unmatched. Germline V gene lookup returns CDR1 SGHRS and CDR2 YFSETQ. The CDR3 covers 15 residues. The CDR3 loop is CASSLDGTGAFSYTF. The CDR3 nucleotides are TGCGCCAGCAGCTTGGATGGGACAGGGGCTTTTAGCTACACCTTC.

The chain joins TRBV6-5 to TRBJ1-1, with a possible D match to TRBD1 (5 bases). Germline values: CDR1 MNHEY, CDR2 SVGAGI. The CDR3 totals 13 residues. With 7 bases removed from V and 6 bases from J, the gap between germline ends came to 15 bases. This CDR3 reads CASKFEGAPEAFF. CDR3 bases: TGTGCCAGCAAGTTCGAAGGGGCGCCTGAAGCTTTCTTT.

The V and J genes are TRBV6-2 or TRBV6-3 and TRBJ2-1; 14 bases are a match to TRBD2. The CDR3 is 15 residues long. V trimming: 5 bases; J trimming: 7 bases; junction bases outside the gene matches: 4. Looked up from germline, CDR1 is MNHEY and CDR2 is SVGEGT. The CDR3 DNA is TGTGCCAGCAGTCCGGGACTAGCGGGGGCAAATGAGCAGTTCTTC. This codes for CASSPGLAGANEQFF.

V gene TRBV18 combines with J gene TRBJ1-5; D is unclear. Germline CDR1 and CDR2: KGHSH and LQKENI. This CDR3 contains 16 residues. Trimming removed 2 bases at V and 0 bases at J, with 11 bases between. CDR3 nucleotide sequence: TGTGCCAGCTCACCAACCCGACCAGGTAGCAATCAGCCCCAGCATTTT. Protein: CASSPTRPGSNQPQHF.

The CDR3 bases are TGTGCCAGCAGCTTAGAAGGCCTAGTCCCTTCGAATACGCAGTATTTT. Protein sequence: CASSLEGLVPSNTQYF. The rearrangement uses TRBV7-2 and TRBJ2-3; D not certain. The germline gives CDR1 SGHTA, CDR2 FQGNSA. The CDR3 runs 16 residues. V was shortened by 1 base and J by 7 bases, with 18 bases between the two germline ends.

V gene TRBV7-3 combines with J gene TRBJ2-2; possible D gene TRBD2, 6 bases. Germline assignment: CDR1 SGHTA and CDR2 FQGTGA. The CDR3 spans 15 residues. Trimming pared 5 bases from V and 6 bases from J, leaving 16 bases between. This CDR3 reads CASSPQWGVPGELFF. The CDR3 bases are TGTGCCAGCAGCCCCCAGTGGGGGGTTCCCGGGGAGCTGTTTTTT.

This clone appeared a few times. The V call is TRBV14, the J call TRBJ2-5, with D possibly matching TRBD1 (5 bases). V lost 5 bases and J lost 2, with 9 bases in between. CDR3 length: 13 residues. Germline-derived CDR1 and CDR2 are SGHDN and FVKESK. This CDR3 reads CASSADTQETQYF. The CDR3 nucleotides are TGTGCCAGCAGCGCGGACACACAAGAGACCCAGTACTTC.

The chain has TRBV5-6 and TRBJ1-2, with D unclear. The length of the CDR3 is 14 residues. V lost 0 bases, J lost 10 bases, and 16 bases lay in between. Germline CDR1 and CDR2: SGHDT and YYEEEE. The CDR3, as DNA: TGTGCCAGCAGCTTGGATTTTGCAGGCCCAGTCTACACCTTC. Its protein is CASSLDFAGPVYTF.

J is TRBJ1-2 and V is TRBV7-2, with D possibly being TRBD1 (5 bases). Germline-derived CDR1 and CDR2 are SGHTA and FQGNSA. The CDR3 is made up of 14 amino acids. Trimming stripped 1 base from V and 3 bases from J, with 9 bases between. The CDR3: CASSLGAGYYGYTF. As DNA, the CDR3 is TGTGCCAGCAGCTTAGGGGCAGGGTACTATGGCTACACCTTC.

The count of this clone is one. J is TRBJ2-3 and V is TRBV11-3; 10 bases match TRBD2. Germline CDR1 reads SGHNT; CDR2 reads YENEEA. The CDR3 totals 16 residues. Trimming at V came to 0 bases and at J to 4 bases, leaving 4 bases not matched to a gene. The CDR3 bases are TGTGCCAGCAGCTTAGAAGCTAGCGGGGGAGCAGATACGCAGTATTTT. This codes for CASSLEASGGADTQYF.